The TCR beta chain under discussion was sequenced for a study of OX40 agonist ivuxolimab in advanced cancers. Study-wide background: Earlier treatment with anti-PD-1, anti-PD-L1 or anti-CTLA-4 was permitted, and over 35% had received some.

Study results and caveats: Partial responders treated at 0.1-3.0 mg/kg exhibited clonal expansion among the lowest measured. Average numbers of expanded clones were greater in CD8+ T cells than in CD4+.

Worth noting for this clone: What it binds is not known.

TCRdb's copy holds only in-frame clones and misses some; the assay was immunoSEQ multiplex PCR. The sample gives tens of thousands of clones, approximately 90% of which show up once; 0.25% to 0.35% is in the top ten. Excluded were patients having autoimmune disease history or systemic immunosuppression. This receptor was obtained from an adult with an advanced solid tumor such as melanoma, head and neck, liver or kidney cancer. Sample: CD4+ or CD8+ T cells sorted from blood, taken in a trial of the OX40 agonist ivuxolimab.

CDR3 region: CASSPRAMNTEAFF. The DNA of the CDR3 is TGTGCCAGCTCACCACGTGCCATGAACACTGAAGCTTTCTTT. The rearrangement links TRBV18 to TRBJ1-1; no clear D gene. The V gene's germline CDR1 is KGHSH and CDR2 LQKENI. Trimming cost V 1 base and J 0 bases, with 6 bases left between them. This CDR3 region has 14 residues.